This is a list of T cell receptor beta chains from one sample in a study of T-cell memory formation after mild COVID-19. MiXCR was run by TCRdb on the 5' RACE reads, yielding one entry per CDR3 protein. Among fewer than 50,000 distinct CDR3 sequences listed, 9.5% were seen once. Sequenced sample: PBMCs or a T cell subset sorted from them (not recorded which). The receptors originated from an adult woman who had mild COVID-19 (a few samples of this study predate the infection). Cell type and time point are not known. Each CDR3 is given with its conserved first and last residue. A D gene is named only where the DNA matches it firmly. A row's size may be missing; if present it is once, few, many or a size class.

TRBJ2-1 TRBD2 many TRBV11-2 TGTGCCAGCAGCTCCGGACTAGCCGATGAGCAGTTCTTC CASSSGLADEQFF
TRBJ2-3 . . TRBV9 TGTGCCAGCAGCCCTGAGGGGCAGGGTAGAGATACGCAGTATTTT CASSPEGQGRDTQYF
TRBJ1-5 TRBD1 . TRBV12-3/TRBV12-4 TGTGCCAGCAGTTTAAGGCAGGGGGCCCTTCGCAATCAGCCCCAGCATTTT CASSLRQGALRNQPQHF
TRBJ2-3 TRBD2 . TRBV5-1 TGCGCCAGCAGCTTGGCCGCGAGGGGAGCGGGGGAGGATACGCAGTATTTT CASSLAARGAGEDTQYF
TRBJ2-1 TRBD2 . TRBV12-3/TRBV12-4 TGTGCCAGCAGCCTGACTAGCGGGGCCTACAATGAGCAGTTCTTC CASSLTSGAYNEQFF
TRBJ2-7 TRBD1 . TRBV27 TGTGCCAGCAGCTCTTACCCCCCGGGTCAGGGGGCGGGCGAGCAGTACTTC CASSSYPPGQGAGEQYF
TRBJ2-3 TRBD1 . TRBV9 TGTGCCAGCAGCCCTGACTCTGGGACAGTTCGAGGAGATACGCAGTATTTT CASSPDSGTVRGDTQYF
TRBJ1-1 . . TRBV12-3/TRBV12-4 TGTGCCAGCAGTACCGGGACCCTGTCCACTGAAGCTTTCTTT CASSTGTLSTEAFF
TRBJ2-7 . many TRBV29-1 TGCAGCGTTGAAGCTTCGGGGGGCAGGATCTACGAGCAGTACTTC CSVEASGGRIYEQYF
TRBJ2-4 . few TRBV20-1 TGCAGTGCCATACAGCTAGCCAAAAACATTCAGTACTTC CSAIQLAKNIQYF
TRBJ2-2 TRBD2 few TRBV6-1 TGTGCCATTCGACTAGCGGGGAACACCGGGGAGCTGTTTTTT CAIRLAGNTGELFF
TRBJ1-1 . few TRBV12-5 TGTGCTAGTGGTTTGGTATCAGGCCGAGCTTTCTTT CASGLVSGRAFF
TRBJ2-7 . . TRBV11-3 TGTGCCAGCAGCTTAGTTCGCAGGGGAGGTTTCACCTACGAGCAGTACTTC CASSLVRRGGFTYEQYF
TRBJ2-7 . . TRBV6-1 TGTGCCAGCAACGAGCAGTACTTC CASNEQYF
TRBJ2-7 . many TRBV24-1 TGTGCCACCAGTGCCTCGGACAGAGATTACGAGCAGTACTTC CATSASDRDYEQYF
TRBJ2-3 TRBD2 few TRBV10-3 TGTGCCATCAGTGAGTCGGTTCTGAAGCGGGGGAGGACAGATACGCAGTATTTT CAISESVLKRGRTDTQYF
TRBJ1-1 . . TRBV5-1 TGCGCCAGCAGCTCCTCTCGACAGGCTAAGAACACTGAAGCTTTCTTT CASSSSRQAKNTEAFF
TRBJ1-6 TRBD1 many TRBV7-2 TGTGCCAGCACCATCGGACAGGGGATTGGAAATTCACCCCTCCACTTT CASTIGQGIGNSPLHF
TRBJ2-2 . . TRBV7-9 TGTGCCAGCAGCTTTTCGGGCGGGGAGCTGTTTTTT CASSFSGGELFF
TRBJ1-1 . few TRBV15 TGTGCCACCAGCACCTACAGGGACTTCACTGAAGCTTTCTTT CATSTYRDFTEAFF
TRBJ1-5 . few TRBV20-1 TGCAGTGCTAGAGAGAAGAGAGGGACTCATAGCAATCAGCCCCAGCATTTT CSAREKRGTHSNQPQHF
TRBJ2-7 . . TRBV24-1 TGTGCCACCAGTGCCGGACCTTCCCTGGCCGAGCAGTACTTC CATSAGPSLAEQYF
TRBJ2-1 . few TRBV6-1 TGTGCCAGCAGTGAAGAGTTAGGAGGGGGTTTCTACAATGAGCAGTTCTTC CASSEELGGGFYNEQFF
TRBJ1-1 . . TRBV7-9 TGTGCCAGCAGCCCCATCGCCGGGTCTGAAGCTTTCTTT CASSPIAGSEAFF
TRBJ2-6 TRBD1 many TRBV5-1 TGCGCCAGCAGCAAGCAGGGGGCAGGAGGGGCCAACGTCCTGACTTTC CASSKQGAGGANVLTF
TRBJ2-2 . . TRBV3-1 TGTGCCAGCAGCCTCGGGACCAGGGCCGGGGAGCTGTTTTTT CASSLGTRAGELFF
TRBJ1-4 TRBD1 few TRBV5-1 TGCGCCAGCAGCTCAAACAGGGGTCCAACTAATGAAAAACTGTTTTTT CASSSNRGPTNEKLFF
TRBJ2-1 TRBD1 few TRBV15 TGTGCCACCAGCAGAGGCCCGGGACAGGGGAGTTACAATGAGCAGTTCTTC CATSRGPGQGSYNEQFF
TRBJ1-2 TRBD1 . TRBV4-1 TGCGCCAGCAGCTCCACACCGGGACAGGCATATGGCTACACCTTC CASSSTPGQAYGYTF
TRBJ2-7 TRBD2 many TRBV7-9 TGTGCCAGCAGCTTAGTTACTAGCGGTCCCGTCTACGAGCAGTACTTC CASSLVTSGPVYEQYF
TRBJ2-3 . . TRBV5-1 TGCGCCAGCAGCATGGGGTTGACTGGAGATACGCAGTATTTT CASSMGLTGDTQYF
TRBJ2-7 . . TRBV29-1 TGCAGCTCTGGACAGCCGTCCGGCGAGCAGTACTTC CSSGQPSGEQYF
TRBJ1-1 . few TRBV7-2 TGTGCCAGTTTGGCGGCCCAGAACACTGAAGCTTTCTTT CASLAAQNTEAFF
TRBJ2-6 TRBD2 . TRBV7-2 TGTGCCAGCAGCTTGTTAGCGGGAGTGGCACCCTCTGGGGCCAACGTCCTGACTTTC CASSLLAGVAPSGANVLTF
TRBJ1-2 TRBD1 few TRBV20-1 TGCAGTGCTAGTTCAGGGGGTGGTAACTATGGCTACACCTTC CSASSGGGNYGYTF
TRBJ1-1 TRBD1 . TRBV7-2 TGTGCCAGCAGCTTTACAGGGGAAGGTGAAGCTTTCTTT CASSFTGEGEAFF
TRBJ2-2 TRBD1 many TRBV24-1 TGTGCCACCAGTGATTTTCGGACAGGGAGATTGACCGGGGAGCTGTTTTTT CATSDFRTGRLTGELFF
TRBJ2-1 . . TRBV4-2 TGTGCCAGCAGCCCCGAGGACAGTTTCCACAATGAGCAGTTCTTC CASSPEDSFHNEQFF
TRBJ2-2 TRBD2 few TRBV30 TGTGCCTGGATTCCCTTCGTTGCGGGAGCTTACACCGGGGAGCTGTTTTTT CAWIPFVAGAYTGELFF
TRBJ2-4 TRBD1 many TRBV5-5 TGTGCCAGCAGAACCGGGACAGTCGAACTAGCCAAAAACATTCAGTACTTC CASRTGTVELAKNIQYF
TRBJ1-6 . few TRBV2 TGTGCCAGCAGCGCCCTTGATAATTCACCCCTCCACTTT CASSALDNSPLHF
TRBJ2-7 . few TRBV4-2 TGTGCCAGCAGCCAAGGGAATGCCGTCGAGCAGTACTTC CASSQGNAVEQYF
TRBJ2-2 . many TRBV5-8 TGTGCCAGCAGCTTGACCACAGTCACCGGGGAGCTGTTTTTT CASSLTTVTGELFF
TRBJ2-1 . . TRBV7-9 TGTGCCAGCAGCTTAGGTGGTTTGCGCCAGTGGTCTGCATCGGATGAGCAGTTCTTC CASSLGGLRQWSASDEQFF
TRBJ2-1 TRBD2 few TRBV12-3/TRBV12-4 TGTGCCAGCAGACCGACTAGCGGGGGCCGAAGCAATGAGCAGTTCTTC CASRPTSGGRSNEQFF
TRBJ2-2 . many TRBV7-2 TGTGCCAGCAGTCTATTCACCGGGGAGCTGTTTTTT CASSLFTGELFF
TRBJ2-7 . few TRBV27 TGTGCCAGTCGAAGGGGCGGGAAATCGATTTACGAGCAGTACTTC CASRRGGKSIYEQYF
TRBJ2-6 TRBD1 . TRBV27 TGTGCCAGCAGTACCCCCGGGACAGGACCCTCTGGGGCCAACGTCCTGACTTTC CASSTPGTGPSGANVLTF
TRBJ2-1 TRBD2 many TRBV7-8 TGTGCCAGCAGCTTAGTAAGATACGGACTAGCGGGGGCGGCTAACAATGAGCAGTTCTTC CASSLVRYGLAGAANNEQFF
TRBJ2-2 . . TRBV16 TGTGCCAGCAGCCCGAACCTAGAACCCAGGGCAGCGGGGGAGCTGTTTTTT CASSPNLEPRAAGELFF
TRBJ2-1 . . TRBV2 TGTGCCAGCAGTTTACAGGGTTGGAATGAGCAGTTCTTC CASSLQGWNEQFF
TRBJ2-5 TRBD2 many TRBV12-3/TRBV12-4 TGTGCCAGCAGCCCTAGCGGGCTTAAAGAGACCCAGTACTTC CASSPSGLKETQYF